This T cell receptor (beta chain) was recorded in a study of T-cell memory formation after mild COVID-19 (dated by TCRdb to about 2021). Broadly, across the study: TCR sequence clusters from the two donors were found to be largely donor specific. Two young, previously healthy adult volunteers, one female and one male, were included in the cohort. In a couple of donors, T-cell clones that expanded and contracted after mild COVID-19 were tracked by sequencing TCRalpha and TCRbeta repertoires over time.

This clonotype was seen repeatedly, ten times or more. Its antigen target is currently unknown. No much larger clonotype is one base removed from it; base qualities were not supplied. The instrument given in TCRdb is Illumina NovaSeq 6000. cDNA libraries for TCRalpha and TCRbeta were prepared by 5'RACE using constant-segment primers, with sample barcodes and unique molecular identifiers added. Trizol reagent was used to extract RNA from every sample. The libraries were amplified in two PCR steps, and the second step added a second sample barcode and Illumina TruSeq adapters. The libraries were sequenced on an Illumina NovaSeq using 2 x 150 bp paired-end reads. The original pipeline was this. The reads were demultiplexed and collapsed into UMI-guided consensus sequences using migec v1.2.7. With mixcr v2.1.11, UMI consensuses were aligned to TRA and TRB V and J templates and assembled into clonotypes. Expanded or contracted clonotypes were those called significant by both edgeR and NoisET, with noise models trained on biological replicates. For edgeR calls, the thresholds were a false discovery rate-adjusted p below 0.01 and a log2 fold-change of 1. As an exploratory analysis of dynamics, max-normalized trajectories of the 1000 most abundant clonotypes were examined with PCA combined with hierarchical clustering. Each responding clone was given a CD4 or CD8 phenotype based on the CD4+ and CD8+ repertoires, which had been sequenced separately. TCRdb trimmed public reads at Q25 via fastp, called clones via MiXCR and kept in-frame beta chains. All rows with the same CDR3 protein become a single entry with the most common DNA and genes. TCRdb assigned the V and J calls; the authors' analysis was not used. This sample comprises about 540,000 distinct CDR3 sequences, 20% of them detected only once. The ten largest account for around an eighth of the sample.

General study outcomes and caveats: Clones contracting from day 15 to 85 had balanced CD4/CD8 phenotypes, while a second wave expanding from day 15 to 37 was biased towards CD4+. Contracting CD4+ clones were located mainly in the CM and EM memory subsets, whereas CD8+ clones were found to be enriched in EMRA. SARS-CoV-2 specificity of the second-wave clones peaking on day 37 was not confirmed. Some responding clones were detected in pre-infection memory, suggesting pre-existing cross-reactive memory T cells joined the SARS-CoV-2 response. Only a couple of mild cases were covered by the study, and larger cohorts that include severe cases with pre-infection samples were considered necessary.

From cysteine to phenylalanine, the CDR3 is 15 amino acids long. Kept here is only the CDR3 DNA, which spans 45 bases and is read in frame from base 1. Clipping removes 5 bases from V and 7 bases from J, with 4 as the unmatched junction base count. PBMCs were isolated by Ficoll-Paque density gradient centrifugation. This receptor chain uses TRBV12-3 or TRBV12-4 and TRBJ2-1; TRBD2 agrees with 14 junctional bases. Sequencing was performed on PBMCs or a T cell subset sorted from them (not recorded which). This TCR was recovered from an adult woman who had mild COVID-19 (a few samples of this study predate the infection). The sample titles of this study are shuffled in the database, so cell type and time point are left out; the donor was told from shared clones. The CDR3 is CASSLTSGRVNEQFF. The nucleotide sequence reads TGTGCCAGCAGTCTGACTAGCGGGAGGGTAAATGAGCAGTTCTTC.